The rows below give T cell receptor beta chains drawn from one sample of a study of T cell responses to AZD1222 COVID-19 vaccine. Profiled with immunoSEQ multiplex PCR; TCRdb holds only in-frame clones, not every one. Of some 100,000 clones listed, about 88% were seen once; the top ten hold roughly 2%. This material consisted of peripheral blood, taken on day 0 of AZD1222 vaccination. The source of these receptors is an adult in good health. The CDR3 runs from the conserved cysteine through the conserved F or W. The D gene is left open where the match is weak. Where a row states a size, it is once, few, many or the class of an expanded clone; other rows omit it.

D: TRBD1; size: NA; V: TRBV7-9; J: TRBJ1-6; CDR3: CASSLGQNNSPLHF; DNA: TGTGCCAGCAGCTTGGGACAGAATAATTCACCCCTCCACTTT
D: TRBD2; size: NA; V: TRBV6-2/TRBV6-3; J: TRBJ2-3; CDR3: CASSSPTSGSVDTQYF; DNA: TGTGCCAGCAGTTCTCCGACTAGCGGGAGTGTAGATACGCAGTATTTT
D: NA; size: NA; V: TRBV13; J: TRBJ1-2; CDR3: CASSLRYRRVDYGYTF; DNA: TGTGCCAGCAGCTTACGGTACAGGCGAGTTGACTATGGCTACACCTTC
D: TRBD2; size: NA; V: TRBV7-9; J: TRBJ2-1; CDR3: CASSNDLAALYNEQFF; DNA: TGTGCCAGCAGCAACGATCTAGCGGCCCTTTACAATGAGCAGTTCTTC
D: TRBD2; size: NA; V: TRBV5-6; J: TRBJ2-3; CDR3: CASSLGSGSGDTQYF; DNA: TGTGCCAGCAGCTTGGGGAGCGGGAGTGGAGATACGCAGTATTTT
D: NA; size: NA; V: TRBV5-1; J: TRBJ2-7; CDR3: CASSLVRGNEQYF; DNA: TGCGCCAGCAGCTTGGTACGGGGCAACGAGCAGTACTTC
D: NA; size: NA; V: TRBV6-5; J: TRBJ2-3; CDR3: CASSYRLQNTDTQYF; DNA: TGTGCCAGCAGTTACAGGCTTCAGAACACAGATACGCAGTATTTT
D: NA; size: NA; V: TRBV11-2; J: TRBJ2-5; CDR3: CASSLGGVGFETQYF; DNA: TGTGCCAGCAGCTTAGGGGGAGTGGGCTTCGAGACCCAGTACTTC
D: NA; size: NA; V: TRBV5-6; J: TRBJ1-2; CDR3: CASRALDISRDGYTF; DNA: TGTGCCAGCAGAGCCCTCGACATCTCGAGGGACGGCTACACCTTC
D: TRBD1; size: once; V: TRBV6-2/TRBV6-3; J: TRBJ1-1; CDR3: CASSYFLDRDTEAFF; DNA: TGTGCCAGCAGTTACTTCCTCGACAGGGACACTGAAGCTTTCTTT
D: TRBD2; size: NA; V: TRBV10-3; J: TRBJ2-7; CDR3: CAISGTSIGYEQYF; DNA: TGTGCCATCAGTGGGACTAGCATCGGCTACGAGCAGTACTTC
D: TRBD1; size: NA; V: TRBV4-3; J: TRBJ2-3; CDR3: CASSQDRDASTDTQYF; DNA: TGCGCCAGCAGCCAGGACAGGGATGCTAGCACAGATACGCAGTATTTT
D: NA; size: NA; V: TRBV29-1; J: TRBJ2-3; CDR3: CSVEYRTDTQYF; DNA: TGCAGCGTTGAGTACAGGACAGATACGCAGTATTTT
D: NA; size: NA; V: TRBV11-2; J: TRBJ2-1; CDR3: CASTPFVSQGEGEQFF; DNA: TGTGCCAGCACCCCTTTTGTAAGCCAGGGGGAGGGTGAGCAGTTCTTC
D: NA; size: NA; V: TRBV5-5; J: TRBJ1-1; CDR3: CASTRQNLNTEAFF; DNA: TGTGCCAGCACCAGACAGAACCTGAACACTGAAGCTTTCTTT